Below are 30 T cell receptor beta chains sequenced from a single sample in a study of CD8+ T cells in alopecia areata. As to treatment: oral pan-JAK inhibitor, 5-10 mg twice daily. The authors extracted RNA and reverse transcribed it into cDNA as the sequencing template. Sequenced by immunoSEQ multiplex PCR; TCRdb stores in-frame clones only, minus some. The table lists 90,000 or so clones, 40% to 50% of them singletons. Sequencing used CD8+ T cells sorted from blood, obtained at week 24, from a patient treated with tofacitinib. All receptors come from a human donor with alopecia areata.

The rearrangement links TRBV4-1 to TRBJ1-1; perhaps TRBD1 as D (6 bases). There are 14 residues in the CDR3. CDR1 MGHRA and CDR2 YSYEKL come from the germline V gene. V lost 3 bases and J 2 bases, leaving 10 bases between the germline ends. CDR3 sequence reads: CASSHMGANTEAFF. CDR3 bases: TGCGCCAGCAGCCACATGGGGGCTAACACTGAAGCTTTCTTT.

The sample holds a few counts of this clone. The chain uses TRBV4-3 and TRBJ1-2; D gene ambiguous. The CDR3 sequence is 15 residues long. Germline CDR1 reads LGHNA; CDR2 reads YSLEER. V lost 0 bases and J 5 bases, leaving 13 bases between the germline ends. The CDR3 DNA reads TGCGCCAGCAGCCAAGATCGCGGCACGGGGTATGGCTACACCTTC. It yields the protein CASSQDRGTGYGYTF.

This clone was observed a handful of times. The chain has TRBV5-6 and TRBJ2-1; 7 bases agree with TRBD2. Germline assignment: CDR1 SGHDT and CDR2 YYEEEE. This CDR3 spans 16 amino acids. V was pared by 2 bases and J by 6 bases, with 11 bases of the junction left unmatched. The CDR3 DNA reads as TGTGCCAGCAGCTTCCCTGGTGGGAGGGAGTCCAATGAGCAGTTCTTC. Translating it yields CASSFPGGRESNEQFF.

The rearrangement joins TRBV27 to TRBJ1-2; TRBD1 is a possible D gene (5 bases). Trimming pared 2 bases from V and 8 bases from J, leaving 15 bases between. CDR3 length equals 14 residues. The germline V gene has CDR1 MNHEY and CDR2 SMNVEV (reference sequence). The CDR3 here is CASSLSSGTWGYTF. CDR3 coding DNA: TGTGCCAGCAGTTTAAGTTCCGGGACCTGGGGCTACACCTTC.

The chain employs TRBV13 and TRBJ2-7; 10 positions agree with TRBD2. V lost 7 bases to trimming and J lost 0 bases; unmatched junction nucleotides: 3. Germline V lookup: CDR1 PRHDT, CDR2 FYEKMQ (reference sequence). CDR3 length equals 14 residues. The CDR3 nucleotides read TGTGCCAGCACGAGCGGGAGGGGCTCCTACGAGCAGTACTTC. Translated, it gives CASTSGRGSYEQYF.

The chain has TRBV30 and TRBJ1-1; D unresolved. Germline CDR1 is GTSNPN and CDR2 is SVGIG (reference sequence). Deletions cut 4 bases from V and 2 bases from J, with 14 bases between. The CDR3 spans 14 residues. The DNA of the CDR3 is TGTGCCTGGACCACTGGTTTGGGAAACACTGAAGCTTTCTTT. It translates to CAWTTGLGNTEAFF.

V gene TRBV30 combines with J gene TRBJ2-2, with D unresolved. Germline CDR1 and CDR2: GTSNPN and SVGIG (reference sequence). The CDR3 is 16 amino acids. Trimming left V 2 bases short and J 3 bases short, with 16 bases between. The chain's CDR3 is CAWSWMLAAYTGELFF. As DNA, the CDR3 is TGTGCCTGGAGTTGGATGCTGGCAGCTTACACCGGGGAGCTGTTTTTT.

The J gene is TRBJ2-5, the V gene TRBV18, with D possibly matching TRBD1 (5 bases). The CDR3 sequence is 14 residues long. Between the trimmed V and J ends, which lost 2 bases and 5 bases, there was a span of 12 bases. Germline CDR1 and CDR2: KGHSH and LQKENI. This CDR3 is CASSPTVNRETQYF. DNA for the CDR3: TGTGCCAGCTCACCAACTGTAAACAGGGAGACCCAGTACTTC.

The chain uses TRBV29-1 and TRBJ2-1; 7 positions match TRBD2. The CDR3 is 12 residues long. J gave up 7 bases and V 6 bases, and 6 bases lay outside the gene matches. The germline gives CDR1 SQVTM, CDR2 ANQGSEA. DNA for the CDR3: TGCAGCGTCCCGACGCGGGGGAATGAGCAGTTCTTC. This gives the protein CSVPTRGNEQFF.

The count of this clone is one. The chain combines TRBV2 with TRBJ2-7; the D is unclear. The CDR3 extends over 14 amino acids. Deletions cut 1 base from V and 2 bases from J, with 9 bases between. CDR1 and CDR2 from the germline V gene are SNHLY and FYNNEI. The CDR3, as DNA: TGTGCCAGCAGTGAAGACGGGTCAGCCTACGAGCAGTACTTC. This codes for CASSEDGSAYEQYF.

V and J are TRBV29-1 and TRBJ2-1; TRBD1 might be the D (6 bases). The length of the CDR3 is 13 residues. With 7 bases removed from V and 0 bases from J, the gap between germline ends came to 10 bases. Germline loops: CDR1 SQVTM, CDR2 ANQGSEA. CDR3 in amino acids: CSGSDSSYNEQFF. CDR3 DNA: TGCAGCGGTTCGGACAGCTCCTACAATGAGCAGTTCTTC.

The chain combines TRBV29-1 with TRBJ2-3; D gene ambiguous. The germline gives CDR1 SQVTM, CDR2 ANQGSEA. This CDR3 has 9 amino acids. V lost 4 bases to trimming and J lost 11 bases, with 7 bases between them. CDR3 sequence: CSVAPVQYF. As DNA, the CDR3 is TGCAGCGTTGCGCCGGTGCAGTATTTT.

This clone has only a few counts. This chain links TRBV29-1 with TRBJ2-2; 8 bases fit TRBD1. The CDR3 is made up of 14 amino acids. Germline V gene lookup returns CDR1 SQVTM and CDR2 ANQGSEA. Losses at the gene ends were 4 bases for V and 7 bases for J; bases not matched to a gene: 8. The CDR3 reads CSVVSQGAGGELFF. In DNA, the CDR3 is TGCAGCGTTGTGTCGCAGGGGGCTGGCGGGGAGCTGTTTTTT.

This clone was seen a handful of times. This chain joins TRBV5-4 and TRBJ2-7, with D unresolved. Germline V gives CDR1 SGHNT, CDR2 YYREEE (reference sequence). V lost 0 bases and J 5 bases, leaving 6 bases between the germline ends. The CDR3 runs 12 residues. CDR3 sequence (DNA): TGTGCCAGCAGCTTGGACCAGAACGAGCAGTACTTC. As protein: CASSLDQNEQYF.

In its sample, this clone was seen a few times. The rearrangement uses TRBV7-9 and TRBJ2-5; tentatively, D is TRBD1 or TRBD2 (5 bases each). With 0 bases removed from V and 0 bases from J, the gap between germline ends came to 8 bases. CDR1 is SEHNR and CDR2 is FQNEAQ in the germline V gene (reference sequence). There are 15 residues in the CDR3. CDR3 in DNA: TGTGCCAGCAGCTTAGCGGAGGACAACCAAGAGACCCAGTACTTC. Encoded protein: CASSLAEDNQETQYF.

The chain joins TRBV27 to TRBJ2-1, with TRBD2 matching 10 bases. The CDR3 spans 14 residues. J lost 7 bases, V lost 2 bases, and 2 bases had no gene match. Germline V gene sequence: CDR1 MNHEY, CDR2 SMNVEV (reference sequence). The chain's CDR3 is CASSLKTSGNEQFF. CDR3 nucleotide sequence: TGTGCCAGCAGTTTAAAGACTAGCGGGAATGAGCAGTTCTTC.

V gene TRBV4-1 combines with J gene TRBJ2-2, with D perhaps matching TRBD1 (6 bases). Germline V CDR1 and CDR2: MGHRA, YSYEKL. CDR3 length: 13 amino acids. Trimming left V 4 bases short and J 8 bases short, with 11 bases between. CDR3 residues: CASSLKQGGELFF. CDR3 in DNA: TGCGCCAGCAGCCTAAAACAGGGTGGGGAGCTGTTTTTT.

The CDR3 reads CASRDTGWANEKLFF. The CDR3 DNA reads as TGTGCCAGCAGGGATACAGGGTGGGCTAATGAAAAACTGTTTTTT. J is TRBJ1-4 and V is TRBV2, with D possibly matching TRBD1 (6 bases). There are 15 residues in the CDR3. Germline V gives CDR1 SNHLY, CDR2 FYNNEI. Trimming removed 6 bases at V and 3 bases at J, with 14 bases between. Full variable domain (rest looked up from reference TRBV2 and TRBJ1-4): EPEVTQTPSHQVTQMGQEVILRCVPISNHLYFYWYRQILGQKVEFLVSFYNNEISEKSEIFDDQFSVERPDGSNFTLKIRSTKLEDSAMYFCASRDTGWANEKLFFGSGTQLSVL.

This sequence joins TRBV11-2 and TRBJ2-1; the D is unclear. Germline CDR1 is SGHAT and CDR2 is FQNNGV. Between the trimmed V and J ends, which lost 0 bases and 8 bases, there was a span of 14 bases. The CDR3 extends over 15 amino acids. The CDR3 DNA follows: TGTGCCAGCAGCTTAGATCAGTCAGATTGGCATGAGCAGTTCTTC. It is translated as CASSLDQSDWHEQFF.

The rearrangement links TRBV15 to TRBJ1-3; D is possibly TRBD1 (5 bases). The CDR3 loop spans 14 amino acids. The germline V gene has CDR1 LNHNV and CDR2 YYDKDF (reference sequence). The V end was cut by 8 bases, the J end by 5 bases, with 16 bases between. The CDR3 reads CATLDPNRRNTIYF. CDR3 DNA: TGTGCCACCCTCGACCCGAACAGGAGAAACACCATATATTTT. Supplemented by reference TRBV15 and TRBJ1-3, the full variable domain reads DAMVIQNPRYQVTQFGKPVTLSCSQTLNHNVMYWYQQKSSQAPKLLFHYYDKDFNNEADTPDNFQSRRPNTSFCFLDIRSPGLGDTAMYLCATLDPNRRNTIYFGEGSWLTVV.

This clone appeared a single time. The CDR3 loop reads CASSQTGSNDLTEAFF. The CDR3 DNA reads TGTGCCAGCAGCCAGACAGGTTCGAACGATTTAACTGAAGCTTTCTTT. The rearrangement joins TRBV7-9 to TRBJ1-1, with a tentative D call TRBD1 (6 bases). Germline V gene sequence: CDR1 SEHNR, CDR2 FQNEAQ (reference sequence). CDR3 length: 16 residues. Trimming shortened V by 5 bases and J by 5 bases, and 21 bases separated the two germline ends.

The CDR3 loop is CSVEEGGALMDEQFF. As DNA, the CDR3 is TGCAGCGTTGAGGAGGGGGGGGCCCTAATGGATGAGCAGTTCTTC. The rearrangement links TRBV29-1 to TRBJ2-1, with a possible D match to TRBD2 (7 bases). The V end lost 3 bases, the J end lost 8 bases, and 20 bases lay between the germline ends. Germline CDR1 SQVTM, CDR2 ANQGSEA. This CDR3 has 15 amino acids.

The rearrangement joins TRBV5-4 to TRBJ2-7; D remains ambiguous. Per the germline V gene, CDR1 is SGHNT and CDR2 is YYREEE (reference sequence). CDR3 length: 11 amino acids. V dropped 2 bases and J dropped 2 bases, with 2 bases sitting between them. In DNA form, the CDR3 reads TGTGCCAGCAGCTTTGCCTACGAGCAGTACTTC. Its translation is CASSFAYEQYF.

This clone was picked up a small number of times. V is TRBV5-1 and J is TRBJ1-5, with unresolved D. The germline V and J ends were trimmed by 0 bases and 5 bases, with 6 bases remaining between them. CDR3 length equals 13 residues. Germline-derived CDR1 and CDR2 are SGHRS and YFSETQ. CDR3 nucleotides: TGCGCCAGCAGCTTGGGCCTAGATCAGCCCCAGCATTTT. Amino acid sequence: CASSLGLDQPQHF.

The J gene is TRBJ2-1, the V gene TRBV27; unclear D gene. Trimming took 0 bases from V and 4 from J, leaving 7 bases between them. Germline loops: CDR1 MNHEY, CDR2 SMNVEV (reference sequence). The CDR3 contains 14 residues. CDR3 region: CASSLSVPYNEQFF. The CDR3 nucleotides are TGTGCCAGCAGTTTATCTGTCCCTTACAATGAGCAGTTCTTC.

The chain employs TRBV9 and TRBJ1-1; D possibly corresponds to TRBD1 (5 bases). The V gene lost 3 bases and the J gene lost 1 base, with 13 bases spanning the gap. The germline CDR1 and CDR2 sequences are SGDLS and YYNGEE. The CDR3 length is 15 residues. CDR3 protein: CASSAGYGQNTEAFF. CDR3 sequence (DNA): TGTGCCAGCAGCGCCGGATATGGACAGAACACTGAAGCTTTCTTT.

This chain links TRBV5-1 with TRBJ2-2, with D hard to call. V was pared by 3 bases and J by 0 bases, with 12 bases between. From germline, CDR1 is SGHRS and CDR2 YFSETQ. The CDR3 covers 16 residues. The CDR3 loop reads CASSYRRPSNTGELFF. CDR3 in DNA: TGCGCCAGCAGCTATCGAAGGCCCTCGAACACCGGGGAGCTGTTTTTT. Looking up the rest from reference TRBV5-1 and TRBJ2-2 gives the full variable domain: KAGVTQTPRYLIKTRGQQVTLSCSPISGHRSVSWYQQTPGQGLQFLFEYFSETQRNKGNFPGRFSGRQFSNSRSEMNVSTLELGDSALYLCASSYRRPSNTGELFFGEGSRLTVL.

The genes are TRBV25-1 and TRBJ1-3; a possible D gene is TRBD1 (5 bases). Germline V lookup: CDR1 MGHDK, CDR2 SYGVNS. This CDR3 contains 14 residues. Trimming shortened V by 7 bases and J by 4 bases, and 14 bases separated the two germline ends. As DNA, the CDR3 is TGTGCCAGCACCGAGGGGTACGCCGGAAACACCATATATTTT. Amino acids: CASTEGYAGNTIYF.

The table lists this clone with a count of one. The chain carries TRBV5-1 and TRBJ2-5; D might be TRBD1 (5 bases). Trimming left V 4 bases short and J 5 bases short, with 18 bases between. The CDR3 extends over 15 amino acids. Looked up from germline, CDR1 is SGHRS and CDR2 is YFSETQ. The CDR3 bases are TGCGCCAGCAGCGATTCTGGGGCGATTTTGGAGACCCAGTACTTC. Its translation: CASSDSGAILETQYF.

The chain employs TRBV5-1 and TRBJ1-1; 9 nucleotides align to TRBD1. Per the germline V gene, CDR1 is SGHRS and CDR2 is YFSETQ. With V trimmed by 2 bases and J by 7 bases, 3 bases remained unmatched. This CDR3 spans 13 amino acids. CDR3 bases: TGCGCCAGCAGCTTAGGGACAGGGATTGAAGCTTTCTTT. It translates to CASSLGTGIEAFF.